Listed below are T cell receptor beta chains from one sample, sequenced in a study of cytomegalovirus exposure and HLA in healthy donors. Generated by immunoSEQ multiplex PCR, the TCRdb table keeps only in-frame clones and is missing some. The table records roughly 120,000 clones, approximately 89% of them present only once. The sample taken for sequencing was PBMCs. Every receptor here comes from a man aged 25 to 45 in good health and CMV-seronegative. Both conserved end residues are part of each CDR3. D genes are given only for firm matches. Part of the rows lack a size; the others show once, few, many or a class for expanded clones.

cdr3_nt	cdr3_aa	clone_size	v_call	j_call	d_call
TGTGCCAGCTCACCACCGATTTTTCAGGGATCCACTGAAGCTTTCTTT	CASSPPIFQGSTEAFF	.	TRBV18	TRBJ1-1	.
TGCAGCGTTGAAAATCCTAGCGGGGGCTACAATGAGCAGTTCTTC	CSVENPSGGYNEQFF	.	TRBV29-1	TRBJ2-1	TRBD2
TGTGCCAGCAGGGGGCGTAGAAGTCAGCCCCAGCATTTT	CASRGRRSQPQHF	.	TRBV27	TRBJ1-5	.
TGCGCCAGCAGCTTGGACAGGGGAGACACAGATACGCAGTATTTT	CASSLDRGDTDTQYF	.	TRBV5-1	TRBJ2-3	TRBD1
TGTGCCAGCAGCACCGGGACAGGGTACGAAAAACTGTTTTTT	CASSTGTGYEKLFF	.	TRBV7-9	TRBJ1-4	TRBD1
TGTGCCAGCAGCCCGGACAGGTCTAGGACAGATACGCAGTATTTT	CASSPDRSRTDTQYF	.	TRBV6-5	TRBJ2-3	TRBD1
TGTGCCAGTAGTAGGACTGGAAAGACCCAGTACTTC	CASSRTGKTQYF	.	TRBV19	TRBJ2-5	.
TGCGCCAGCAGCCAAGATCATCGGACCCGCGGGGTTTACGAGCAGTACTTC	CASSQDHRTRGVYEQYF	.	TRBV4-3	TRBJ2-7	.
TGCGCCAGCAGCCCTCAGGCCGGACAGGGGGTAGGCTACACCTTC	CASSPQAGQGVGYTF	.	TRBV4-1	TRBJ1-2	TRBD1
TGTGCCAGCAGTGAAACAGGGGCCACTGAAGCTTTCTTT	CASSETGATEAFF	.	TRBV2	TRBJ1-1	TRBD1
TGTGCCAGCAGTTTCGACAGGGGACCCATTAACTATGGCTACACCTTC	CASSFDRGPINYGYTF	once	TRBV7-8	TRBJ1-2	TRBD1
TGTGCCAGCAGCTTACAACAGGGCCACTATGGCTACACCTTC	CASSLQQGHYGYTF	few	TRBV11-2	TRBJ1-2	.
TGCGCCAGCAGCCAAGATGGCACATTGATGGATGGCTACACCTTC	CASSQDGTLMDGYTF	.	TRBV4-1	TRBJ1-2	.
TGTGCCAGCAGCTTATTGTCGGACCAAGAGACCCAGTACTTC	CASSLLSDQETQYF	.	TRBV7-9	TRBJ2-5	.